This TCR beta chain comes out of a study of T-cell reconstitution after alpha-beta-depleted transplantation in children. For TCRbeta, the library was prepared with unique molecular identifiers. From the PCR reads, TCRdb called clonotypes with MiXCR, one entry per CDR3 protein. The repertoire holds around 380,000 distinct CDR3 sequences, with approximately 10% as singletons. In regard to this clonotype: Compared with germline, one end of the junction differs, possibly owing to a read error.

CDR1 and CDR2 from the germline V gene are SGHRS and YFSETQ. The length of the CDR3 is 17 residues. The chain carries TRBV5-1 and TRBJ1-2, with D tentatively TRBD1 (5 bases). Sequencing was performed on PBMCs from the stem cell graft donor, taken from the stem cell graft. The TCR originated in a human donor who donated a stem cell graft to a child with acute myeloid leukemia. The CDR3 DNA reads as TGCGCCAGCAGCACCGATCCATCGACAGCTTCTAACTACGGCTACACCTTC. It translates to CASSTDPSTASNYGYTF.